This TCR beta chain was captured in a study of beta chain features in type 1 diabetes. Isolated RNA was reverse transcribed in full, so expressed TCRB transcripts were sequenced. Using immunoSEQ multiplex PCR, the repertoire was profiled, and TCRdb retains in-frame clones only, with some absent. The profile shows 600,000 to 700,000 clones, 10% to 15% of them singletons. Study-wide results and caveats: People with Type 1 diabetes carried modestly yet significantly shorter TCRB CDR3s in all four CD4+ subsets.

Concerning this clone: The antigen remains undetermined.

The sequencing input was naive CD4+ T cells from blood. The clonotype was recovered from a man aged 18 to 30 with type 1 diabetes.

CDR3 sequence: CASSLGHPTNEKLFF. The CDR3 DNA reads TGCGCCAGCAGCTTGGGACACCCAACTAATGAAAAACTGTTTTTT. This chain joins TRBV5-1 and TRBJ1-4; no clear D. CDR3 length: 15 amino acids. Germline V lookup: CDR1 SGHRS, CDR2 YFSETQ. Trimming took off 0 bases at V and 0 bases at J, with 6 bases between the two ends.